This T cell receptor beta chain emerged from a study of blood T cell repertoires in COVID-19. The germline CDR1 and CDR2 sequences are LGHDT and YNNKEL (reference sequence). CDR3 size: 15 residues. V dropped 4 bases and J dropped 13; count of bases not matched to a gene: 15. Sequencing used immunoSEQ multiplex PCR; TCRdb keeps in-frame clones, though not all of them. Of nearly 300,000 clones listed, just under 90% are singletons. The TCR sequence derives from a woman between 50 and 59 years old who had been exposed to COVID-19. V is TRBV3-1 (or the pseudogene TRBV3-2) and J is TRBJ2-1, with 8 bases lining up with TRBD1. Sequenced input: PBMCs or T cells enriched from blood (not recorded which). The CDR3 nucleotides are TGTGCCAGCAGCCTAAGCCCGAACAGGGGGTCGACCCAGTTCTTC. Its protein product is CASSLSPNRGSTQFF.